This T cell receptor (beta chain) came from a study of vaccination and CD4 T cells after COVID-19. Between the trimmed V and J ends, which lost 2 bases and 3 bases, there was a span of 16 bases. The CDR3 covers 15 residues. CDR1 is GTSNPN and CDR2 is SVGIG in the germline V gene (reference sequence). This clonotype is a singleton in its sample. Its antigen remains unknown. Sample treatment: 10-day PBMC culture with coronavirus spike peptide pools or control peptides (ViraFEST assay). An Oncomine TCR Beta short-read assay was used to sequence the DNA from cultured CD4+ T cells. TCRdb used MiXCR to reprocess the PCR reads, holding one entry per CDR3 protein. The table has about 10,000 distinct CDR3 sequences, almost 50% seen once; the top ten hold under 10%.

Sequencing used CD4+ T cells from blood, cultured in vitro. The genes are TRBV30 and TRBJ1-2; D gene ambiguous. The source of this sequence is a human donor who had recovered from COVID-19. The CDR3 protein is CAWSLGWGLDYGYTF. CDR3 DNA: TGTGCCTGGAGTCTCGGGTGGGGTCTCGACTATGGCTACACCTTC.